Sequencing of this T cell receptor beta chain was carried out in a study of cytomegalovirus exposure and HLA in healthy donors. Concerning this clone itself: Its target is unknown.

Though nominally healthy at sampling, donors likely had unrecorded immune exposures. The germline gives CDR1 MNHNS, CDR2 SASEGT. This CDR3 region has 14 residues. V lost 7 bases and J lost 1; bases outside the gene matches: 4. PCR primers comprised 60 Vbeta and 13 Jbeta primers. Here immunoSEQ multiplex PCR was the method, and the copy in TCRdb shows in-frame clones only, minus some. The sample lists about 110,000 clones; around 86% were seen once. Study-level findings and limits: Among the CMV-associated chains, a few were confirmed in vitro as specific for CMV antigens. 150 or so TCR beta chains were listed as cytomegalovirus-associated.

The sequence derives from a woman aged 25 to 45 in good health and CMV-seronegative. The material sequenced was PBMCs. This chain links TRBV6-1 with TRBJ1-5, with 7 positions matching TRBD1. The CDR3 nucleotides read TGTGCCAGCACCAAGGGACAGAGCAATCAGCCCCAGCATTTT. Its translation is CASTKGQSNQPQHF.